The rows below give T cell receptor beta chains drawn from one sample of a study of PD-1 blockade in mismatch repair-deficient tumors. The method was immunoSEQ multiplex PCR; TCRdb's version includes in-frame clones alone and lacks a portion of them. Of around 15,000 clones listed, 65% to 85% are singletons. The source was PBMCs, collected 4 weeks after starting pembrolizumab. The receptors come from an adult with mismatch repair-deficient cancer. The CDR3 runs from the conserved cysteine through the conserved F or W.

V gene	J gene	CDR3 protein
TRBV7-9	TRBJ2-1	CASSPPSGRRNEQFF
TRBV28	TRBJ2-7	CASSSTGTQLYEQYF
TRBV2	TRBJ2-1	CATRLVNEQFF
TRBV29-1	TRBJ1-6	CSVSGGSYNSPLHF
TRBV27	TRBJ2-2	CASSLSPSGILWTGELFF
TRBV2	TRBJ1-2	CASTGDVSYGYTF
TRBV9	TRBJ1-1	CASSVGDGTVNTEAFF
TRBV29-1	TRBJ1-1	CSVVWGLVEAFF
TRBV27	TRBJ1-1	CASSADTQAEAFF
TRBV2	TRBJ2-7	CASSVGIYEQYF
TRBV7-2	TRBJ2-7	CASSLEGLAGTLGQYF
TRBV9	TRBJ2-2	CASSALAETGELFF
TRBV4-2	TRBJ1-2	CASSQRERGNYGYTF
TRBV2	TRBJ1-1	CASSEALGRVNTEAFF
TRBV15	TRBJ2-6	CANPRRVLDHSGANVLTF
TRBV4-2	TRBJ2-1	CASSQELVVRREQFF
TRBV2	TRBJ2-5	CASSGGRQETQYF
TRBV5-1	TRBJ2-5	CASSLLTAEETQYF
TRBV19	TRBJ2-3	CASRQGGTDTQYF
TRBV27	TRBJ1-2	CASSSPDRNYGYTF
TRBV27	TRBJ2-7	CASSLREGPYEQYF
TRBV28	TRBJ2-1	CASHSGSSYNEQFF
TRBV7-9	TRBJ1-6	CASSWGTSGAYNSPLHF
TRBV7-9	TRBJ1-4	CASSPTGGTNEKLFF
TRBV28	TRBJ1-2	CASRASDNYGYTF
TRBV11-2	TRBJ2-7	CASSHPGLAAYEQYF
TRBV25-1	TRBJ2-6	CASRDSGTFASGANVLTF
TRBV5-1	TRBJ1-2	CASSLGTGRYVEYGYTF
TRBV7-9	TRBJ2-1	CASSLNQGVDEQFF
TRBV16	TRBJ2-7	CASSHQGGGTYEQYF
TRBV19	TRBJ2-7	CASSISGINEQYF
TRBV7-9	TRBJ1-2	CASTHGRRFGYTF
TRBV27	TRBJ2-5	CASSLGQSQETQYF
TRBV15	TRBJ2-7	CATSSPGQREYEQYF
TRBV5-4	TRBJ1-3	CASSWGGNTIYF
TRBV7-3	TRBJ2-3	CASSPGTSGDTQYF
TRBV21-1	TRBJ2-3	CASSKVGDIVGRGRGVDTQYF
TRBV29-1	TRBJ2-7	CSVGLPGGEQYF
TRBV6-5	TRBJ1-6	CASSYSMVVDNSPLHF
TRBV21-1	TRBJ1-5	CASSKEQDNSNQPQHF
TRBV11-2	TRBJ2-1	CASSGVSRDNEQFF
TRBV30	TRBJ1-2	CAWSLPGGSGYTF
TRBV27	TRBJ1-2	CASGSGQGFYGYTF
TRBV30	TRBJ2-2	CACIRQLNTGELFF
TRBV5-1	TRBJ2-5	CASSPGQRQETQYF
TRBV5-1	TRBJ2-4	CASSFRPDGDIQYF
TRBV18	TRBJ1-2	CASSSFTGDYGYTF
TRBV28	TRBJ1-5	CASLRDRGGGQPQHF
TRBV28	TRBJ1-2	CASRPSSGTSPDYGYTF
TRBV6-1	TRBJ2-7	CASSEMGTRYEQYF
TRBV27	TRBJ2-2	CASSPGTGLNGELFF
TRBV7-8	TRBJ2-3	CASSLGLAGVDTQYF
TRBV6-5	TRBJ2-5	CASSPTGYQETQYF
TRBV5-1	TRBJ2-1	CASSRDSTGEQFF